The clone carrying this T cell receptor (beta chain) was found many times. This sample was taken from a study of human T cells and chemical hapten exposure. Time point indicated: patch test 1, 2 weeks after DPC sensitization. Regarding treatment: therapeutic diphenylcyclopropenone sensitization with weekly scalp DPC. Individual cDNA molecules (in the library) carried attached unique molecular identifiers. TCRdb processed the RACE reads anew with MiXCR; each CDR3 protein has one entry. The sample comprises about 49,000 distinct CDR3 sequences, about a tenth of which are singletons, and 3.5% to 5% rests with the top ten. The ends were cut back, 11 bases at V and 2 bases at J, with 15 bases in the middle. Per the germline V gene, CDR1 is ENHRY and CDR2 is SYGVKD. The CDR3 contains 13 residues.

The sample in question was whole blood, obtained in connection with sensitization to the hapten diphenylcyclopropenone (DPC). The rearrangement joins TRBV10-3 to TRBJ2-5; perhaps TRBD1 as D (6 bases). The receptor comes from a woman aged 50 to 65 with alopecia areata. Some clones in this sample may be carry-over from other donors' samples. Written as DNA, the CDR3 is TGTGCCGCCCGCCCGGACAGTCAAGAGACCCAGTACTTC. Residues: CAARPDSQETQYF.